The TCR beta chain described here comes from a study of T cell responses to AZD1222 COVID-19 vaccine. Regarding the study as a whole: The span of vaccine-associated CD4 TCRs extended across spike, with dominance at 160-218 and 743-854.

The CDR3 spans 13 residues. The V and J ends lost 3 bases and 4 bases respectively, with 9 bases between them. Germline values: CDR1 KGHSH, CDR2 LQKENI. Comment on this clone: What it recognizes is unknown.

TCRdb keeps only in-frame clones here, not all; method: immunoSEQ multiplex PCR. The sample records around 80,000 clones, around 85% being singletons. J is TRBJ2-5 and V is TRBV18, with D uncertain. The material sequenced was peripheral blood, taken 28 days after the second AZD1222 dose. The sequence was obtained from an adult who received the AZD1222 COVID-19 vaccine. CDR3 nucleotides: TGTGCCAGCTCACCCCCACCGGGAGAGACCCAGTACTTC. Protein sequence: CASSPPPGETQYF.